This T cell receptor (beta chain) was recorded in a study of siplizumab effects on memory and regulatory T cells. TCRdb keeps only in-frame clones here, not all; method: immunoSEQ multiplex PCR. The sample lists about 85,000 clones; approximately 95% were seen once. The CDR3 consists of 15 residues. Germline CDR1 SEHNR, CDR2 FQNEAQ (reference sequence). The germline V and J ends were trimmed by 1 base and 4 bases, with 13 bases remaining between them. The sample was CD8+ T cells sorted from blood. V and J are TRBV7-9 and TRBJ1-2; maybe TRBD1 (5 bases). The sequence derives from a human donor in good health. CDR3 protein: CASSLDSGNRYGYTF. The CDR3 nucleotides read TGTGCCAGCAGCTTAGATTCAGGGAACCGCTATGGCTACACCTTC.